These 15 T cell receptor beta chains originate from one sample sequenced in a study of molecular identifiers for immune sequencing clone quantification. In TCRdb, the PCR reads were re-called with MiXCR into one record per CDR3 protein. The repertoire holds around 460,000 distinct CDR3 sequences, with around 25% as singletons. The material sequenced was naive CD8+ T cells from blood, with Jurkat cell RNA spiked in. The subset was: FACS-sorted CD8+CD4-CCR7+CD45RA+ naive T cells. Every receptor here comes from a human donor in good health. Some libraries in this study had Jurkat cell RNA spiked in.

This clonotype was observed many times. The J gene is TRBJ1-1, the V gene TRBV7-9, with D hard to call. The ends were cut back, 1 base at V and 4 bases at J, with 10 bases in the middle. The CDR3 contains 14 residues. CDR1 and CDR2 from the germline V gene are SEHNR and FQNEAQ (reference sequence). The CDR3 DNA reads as TGTGCCAGCAGCTTAGACGTAGCGGGCACTGAAGCTTTCTTT. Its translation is CASSLDVAGTEAFF.

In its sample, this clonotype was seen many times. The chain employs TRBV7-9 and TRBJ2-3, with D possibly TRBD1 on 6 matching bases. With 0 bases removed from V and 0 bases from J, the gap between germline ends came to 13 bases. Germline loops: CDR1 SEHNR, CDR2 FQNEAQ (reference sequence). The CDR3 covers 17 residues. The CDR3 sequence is CASSLAGVGASTDTQYF. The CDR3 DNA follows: TGTGCCAGCAGCTTAGCAGGTGTGGGGGCGAGCACAGATACGCAGTATTTT.

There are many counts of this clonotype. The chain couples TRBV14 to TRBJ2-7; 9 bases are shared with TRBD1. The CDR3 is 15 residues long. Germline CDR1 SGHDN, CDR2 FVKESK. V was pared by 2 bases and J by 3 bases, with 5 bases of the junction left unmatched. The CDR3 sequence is CASSQPGQGFYEQYF. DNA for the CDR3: TGTGCCAGCAGCCAACCGGGACAGGGTTTCTACGAGCAGTACTTC.

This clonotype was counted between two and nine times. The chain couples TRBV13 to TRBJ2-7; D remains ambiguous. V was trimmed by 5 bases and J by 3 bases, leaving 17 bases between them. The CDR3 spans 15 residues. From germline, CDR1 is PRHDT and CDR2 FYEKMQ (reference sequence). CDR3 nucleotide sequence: TGTGCCAGCAGCCCAACCTCGAATGGGGTCTACGAGCAGTACTTC. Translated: CASSPTSNGVYEQYF.

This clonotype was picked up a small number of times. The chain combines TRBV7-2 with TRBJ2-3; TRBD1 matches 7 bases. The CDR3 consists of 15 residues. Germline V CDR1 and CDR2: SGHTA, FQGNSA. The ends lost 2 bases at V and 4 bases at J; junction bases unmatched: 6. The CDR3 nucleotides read TGTGCCAGCAGCTTATTATACAGGGGTCCAGATACGCAGTATTTT. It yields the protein CASSLLYRGPDTQYF.

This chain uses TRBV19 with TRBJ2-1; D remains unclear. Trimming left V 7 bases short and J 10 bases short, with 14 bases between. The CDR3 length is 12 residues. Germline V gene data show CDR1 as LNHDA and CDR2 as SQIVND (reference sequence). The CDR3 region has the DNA TGTGCCAGTAAGTGGGGATCGACGGAGCAGTTCTTC. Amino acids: CASKWGSTEQFF. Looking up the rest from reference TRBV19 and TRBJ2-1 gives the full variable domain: DGGITQSPKYLFRKEGQNVTLSCEQNLNHDAMYWYRQDPGQGLRLIYYSQIVNDFQKGDIAEGYSVSREKKESFPLTVTSAQKNPTAFYLCASKWGSTEQFFGPGTRLTVL.

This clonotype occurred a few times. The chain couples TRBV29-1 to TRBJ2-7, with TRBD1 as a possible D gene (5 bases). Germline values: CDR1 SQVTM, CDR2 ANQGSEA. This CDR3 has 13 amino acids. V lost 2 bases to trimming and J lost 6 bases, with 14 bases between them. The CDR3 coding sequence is TGCAGCGTTGAAAGGTCTGACAGTCTCGAGCAGTACTTC. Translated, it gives CSVERSDSLEQYF.

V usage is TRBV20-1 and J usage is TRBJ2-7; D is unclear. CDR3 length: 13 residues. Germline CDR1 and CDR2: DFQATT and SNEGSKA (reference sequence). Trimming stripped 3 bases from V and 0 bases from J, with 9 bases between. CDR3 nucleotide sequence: TGCAGTGCTAGGAGCACGAACTCCTACGAGCAGTACTTC. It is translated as CSARSTNSYEQYF.

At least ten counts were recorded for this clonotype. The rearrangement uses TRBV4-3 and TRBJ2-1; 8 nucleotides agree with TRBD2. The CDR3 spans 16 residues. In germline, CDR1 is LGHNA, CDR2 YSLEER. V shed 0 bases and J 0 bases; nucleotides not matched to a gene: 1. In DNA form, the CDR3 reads TGCGCCAGCAGCCAAGATACTAGCGGCTCCTACAATGAGCAGTTCTTC. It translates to CASSQDTSGSYNEQFF.

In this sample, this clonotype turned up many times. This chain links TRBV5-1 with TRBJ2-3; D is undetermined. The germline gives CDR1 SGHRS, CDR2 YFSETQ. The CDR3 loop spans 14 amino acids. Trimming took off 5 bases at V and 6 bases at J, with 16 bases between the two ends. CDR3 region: CASRVFLVIDTQYF. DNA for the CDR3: TGCGCCAGCAGGGTATTCCTAGTCATTGATACGCAGTATTTT.

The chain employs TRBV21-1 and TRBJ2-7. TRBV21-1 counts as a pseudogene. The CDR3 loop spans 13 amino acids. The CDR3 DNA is TGTGCCAGCAGCGACGCTCCAGGTTACGAGCAGTACTTC. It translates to CASSDAPGYEQYF.

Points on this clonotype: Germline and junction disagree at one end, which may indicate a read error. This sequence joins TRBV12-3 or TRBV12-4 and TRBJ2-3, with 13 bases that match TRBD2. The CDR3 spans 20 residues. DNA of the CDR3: TGTGCCAGCAGTTTTTTCACTAGCGGGGGGGCCCCTTCAGGGGCAGATACGCGGTATTTT. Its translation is CASSFFTSGGAPSGADTRYF.

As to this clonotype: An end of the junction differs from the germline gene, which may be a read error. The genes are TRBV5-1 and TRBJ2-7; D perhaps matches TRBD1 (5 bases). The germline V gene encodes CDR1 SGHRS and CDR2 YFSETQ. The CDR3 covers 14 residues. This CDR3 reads CASSLCQGVYEQYF. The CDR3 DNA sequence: TGCGCGAGCAGCTTGTGCCAGGGTGTCTACGAGCAGTACTTC.

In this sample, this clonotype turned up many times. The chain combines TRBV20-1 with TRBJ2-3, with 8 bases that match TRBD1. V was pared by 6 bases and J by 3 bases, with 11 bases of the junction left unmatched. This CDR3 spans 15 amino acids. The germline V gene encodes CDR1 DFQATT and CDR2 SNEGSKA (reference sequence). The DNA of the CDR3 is TGCAGTGCCCCCCCAACGGGACAGGTTACAGATACGCAGTATTTT. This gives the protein CSAPPTGQVTDTQYF.

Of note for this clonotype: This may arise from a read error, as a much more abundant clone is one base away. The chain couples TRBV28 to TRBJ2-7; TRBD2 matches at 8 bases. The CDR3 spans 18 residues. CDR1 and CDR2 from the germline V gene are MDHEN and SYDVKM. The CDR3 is CASSDPTGSSGLPYERYF. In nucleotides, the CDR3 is TGTGCCAGCAGCGACCCGACAGGCTCTAGCGGGCTACCCTACGAGCGGTACTTC.